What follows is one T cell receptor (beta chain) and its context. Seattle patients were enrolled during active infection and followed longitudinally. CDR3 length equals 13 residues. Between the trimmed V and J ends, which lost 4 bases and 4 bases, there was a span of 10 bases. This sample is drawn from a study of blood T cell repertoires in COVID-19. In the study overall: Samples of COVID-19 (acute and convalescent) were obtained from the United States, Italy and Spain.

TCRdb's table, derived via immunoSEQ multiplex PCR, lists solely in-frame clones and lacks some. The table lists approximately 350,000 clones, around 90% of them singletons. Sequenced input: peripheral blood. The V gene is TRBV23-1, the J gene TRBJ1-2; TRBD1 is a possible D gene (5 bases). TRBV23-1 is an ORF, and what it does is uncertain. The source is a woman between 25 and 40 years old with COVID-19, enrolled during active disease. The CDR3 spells CASSRPGPYGYTF. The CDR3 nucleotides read TGCGCCAGCAGTCGACCAGGGCCCTATGGCTACACCTTC.